This TCR beta chain was recorded in a study of blood T cell repertoires in COVID-19. On the study more broadly: Acute and convalescent COVID-19 samples came from the United States, Italy and Spain.

Germline CDR1 KGHSH, CDR2 LQKENI. CDR3 length: 15 residues. Trimming took off 6 bases at V and 4 bases at J, with 16 bases between the two ends. Clones were sequenced by immunoSEQ multiplex PCR, and TCRdb holds only the in-frame ones, with some missing. Found here are about 250,000 clones, more than 70% of them singletons; the top ten hold approximately 6%. The sample taken for sequencing was peripheral blood. This chain links TRBV18 with TRBJ2-1, with D possibly being TRBD2 (6 bases). The receptor was derived from a woman of 80 years or more with COVID-19, enrolled during active disease. CDR3 DNA sequence: TGTGCCAGCTCCCTCGGGGTAGCGGAATACAATGAGCAGTTCTTC. This codes for CASSLGVAEYNEQFF.